This T cell receptor beta chain appears in the sequencing data of a study of cytomegalovirus exposure and HLA in healthy donors. This CDR3 region has 14 residues. Deletions cut 3 bases from V and 0 bases from J, with 9 bases between. CDR1 is MNHEY, CDR2 SMNVEV, per germline (reference sequence). The PCR made use of 60 Vbeta and 13 Jbeta primers. Using immunoSEQ multiplex PCR, the repertoire was profiled, and TCRdb retains in-frame clones only, with some absent. Reported are roughly 120,000 clones; the ten largest clones contain about 2.5%. This sequence joins TRBV27 and TRBJ2-7, with D perhaps matching TRBD1 (6 bases). The receptor was isolated from a man aged 25-40 years in good health and CMV-seronegative. Sample: PBMCs. Here the CDR3 reads CASSLYRDSYEQYF. CDR3 DNA sequence: TGTGCCAGCAGTTTGTACAGGGACTCCTACGAGCAGTACTTC.